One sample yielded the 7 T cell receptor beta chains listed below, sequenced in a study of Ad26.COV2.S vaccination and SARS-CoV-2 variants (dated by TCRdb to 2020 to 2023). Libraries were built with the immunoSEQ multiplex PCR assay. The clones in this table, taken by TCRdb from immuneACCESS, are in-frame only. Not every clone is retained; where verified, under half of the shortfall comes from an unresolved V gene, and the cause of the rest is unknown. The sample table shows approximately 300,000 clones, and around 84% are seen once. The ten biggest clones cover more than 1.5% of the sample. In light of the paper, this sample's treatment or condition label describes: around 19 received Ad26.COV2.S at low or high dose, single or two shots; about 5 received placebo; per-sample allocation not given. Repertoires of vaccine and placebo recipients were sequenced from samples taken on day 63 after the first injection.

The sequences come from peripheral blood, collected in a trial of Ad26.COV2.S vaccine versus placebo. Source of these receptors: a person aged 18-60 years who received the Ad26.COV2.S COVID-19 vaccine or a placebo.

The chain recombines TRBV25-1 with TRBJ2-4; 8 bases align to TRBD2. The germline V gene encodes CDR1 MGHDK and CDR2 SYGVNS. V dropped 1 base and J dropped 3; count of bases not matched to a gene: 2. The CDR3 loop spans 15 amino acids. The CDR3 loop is CASSESGGDKNIQYF. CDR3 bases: TGTGCCAGCAGTGAATCGGGGGGGGACAAAAACATTCAGTACTTC.

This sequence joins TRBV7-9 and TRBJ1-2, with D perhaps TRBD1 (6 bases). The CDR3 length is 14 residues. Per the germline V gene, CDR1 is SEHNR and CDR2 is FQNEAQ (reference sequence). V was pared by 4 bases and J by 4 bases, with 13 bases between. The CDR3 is CASSSQGSSYGYTF. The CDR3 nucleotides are TGTGCCAGCAGCTCCCAGGGGAGTTCCTATGGCTACACCTTC.

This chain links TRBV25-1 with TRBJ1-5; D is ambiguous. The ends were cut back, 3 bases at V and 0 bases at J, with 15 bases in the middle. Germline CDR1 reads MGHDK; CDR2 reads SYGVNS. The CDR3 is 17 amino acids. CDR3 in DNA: TGTGCCAGCAGTGAGTCAGGATCTAAATATAGCAATCAGCCCCAGCATTTT. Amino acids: CASSESGSKYSNQPQHF.

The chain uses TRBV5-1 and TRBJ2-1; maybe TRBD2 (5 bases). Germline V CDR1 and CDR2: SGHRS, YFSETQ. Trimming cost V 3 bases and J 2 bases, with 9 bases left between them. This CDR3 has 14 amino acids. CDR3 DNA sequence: TGCGCCAGCAGCTCACCCGGGACCTACAATGAGCAGTTCTTC. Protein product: CASSSPGTYNEQFF.

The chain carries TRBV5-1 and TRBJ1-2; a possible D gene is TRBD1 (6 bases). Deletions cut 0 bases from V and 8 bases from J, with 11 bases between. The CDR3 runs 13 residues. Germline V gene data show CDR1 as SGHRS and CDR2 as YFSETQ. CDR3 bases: TGCGCCAGCAGCTTGGTAGGGGGACAAGGCTACACCTTC. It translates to CASSLVGGQGYTF.

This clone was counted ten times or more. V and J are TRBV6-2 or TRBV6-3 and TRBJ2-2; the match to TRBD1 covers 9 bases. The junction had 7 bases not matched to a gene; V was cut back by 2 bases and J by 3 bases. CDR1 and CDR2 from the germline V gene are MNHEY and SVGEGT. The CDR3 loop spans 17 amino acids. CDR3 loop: CASSYLNRGLDTGELFF. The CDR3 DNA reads TGTGCCAGCAGTTACCTCAACAGGGGGCTGGACACCGGGGAGCTGTTTTTT.

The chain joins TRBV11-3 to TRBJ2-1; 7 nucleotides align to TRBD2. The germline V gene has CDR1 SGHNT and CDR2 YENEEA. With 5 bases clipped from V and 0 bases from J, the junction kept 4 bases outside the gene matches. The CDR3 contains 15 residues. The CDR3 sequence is CASSLSGPSYNEQFF. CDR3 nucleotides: TGTGCCAGCAGCCTTAGCGGGCCCTCCTACAATGAGCAGTTCTTC.